This T cell receptor beta chain was found in a study of CD8+CD57+ T cells in acquired aplastic anemia. Germline V lookup: CDR1 SGDLS, CDR2 YYNGEE. V lost 3 bases, J lost 4 bases, and 5 bases stayed unmatched. The CDR3 runs 14 residues. TCR beta VDJ and CDR3 were profiled, and genomic DNA was the template. A single record per CDR3 protein comes from TCRdb applying MiXCR to the reads. The table includes about 160,000 distinct CDR3 sequences, roughly half detected once. Patients who underwent sequencing had shown CD8+CD57+ cell expansion by flow cytometry. Patients had undergone no therapy by the time their blood was sampled. This clonotype was recorded at least ten times. What it binds is unknown. Regarding the study as a whole: Statistical testing detected no significant gap in CD8+ Simpson's diversity between patients and controls.

This receptor was identified in a human donor with aplastic anemia. V usage is TRBV9 and J usage is TRBJ1-1, with 8 bases that match TRBD1. The sample taken for sequencing was sorted CD4+, CD8+, or CD8+CD57+ T cells (not recorded which) from PBMCs. CDR3 in amino acids: CASSALTGGTEAFF. The CDR3, as DNA: TGTGCCAGCAGCGCGTTAACAGGGGGCACTGAAGCTTTCTTT.